This entry describes one T cell receptor (beta chain). Its specificity is not known. This sample is drawn from a study of T cell responses to AZD1222 COVID-19 vaccine. This CDR3 spans 15 amino acids. The V and J ends lost 5 bases and 2 bases, in that order; junction bases with no gene match: 9. Germline V lookup: CDR1 SGHAT, CDR2 FQNNGV. Notes on the study in general: In all cases, repertoires were sampled only after the peak T cell response. Vaccine-associated CD4 TCRs ranged over spike, dominating at 160-218 and 743-854. Two AZD1222 doses significantly raised spike-specific TCR breadth and depth over controls.

Method: immunoSEQ multiplex PCR; TCRdb's copy keeps in-frame clones and lacks some. Of about 93,000 clones listed, 80% to 90% are singletons. The rearrangement links TRBV11-2 to TRBJ2-7; 7 nucleotides align to TRBD1. The clonotype originates from an adult in good health. The input for sequencing was peripheral blood, taken on day 0 of AZD1222 vaccination. This CDR3 reads CASSPRPTGTYEQYF. CDR3 nucleotide sequence: TGTGCCAGCAGCCCGCGGCCGACAGGGACCTACGAGCAGTACTTC.